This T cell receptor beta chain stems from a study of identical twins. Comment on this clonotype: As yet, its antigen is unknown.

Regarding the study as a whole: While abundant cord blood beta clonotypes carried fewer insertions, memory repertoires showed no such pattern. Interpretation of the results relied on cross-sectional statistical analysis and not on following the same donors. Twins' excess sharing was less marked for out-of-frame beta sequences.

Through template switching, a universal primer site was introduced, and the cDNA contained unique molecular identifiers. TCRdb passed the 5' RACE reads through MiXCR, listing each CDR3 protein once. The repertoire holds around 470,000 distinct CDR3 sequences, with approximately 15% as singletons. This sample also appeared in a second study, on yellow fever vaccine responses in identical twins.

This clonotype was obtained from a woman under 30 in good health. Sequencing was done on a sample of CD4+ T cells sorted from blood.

The CDR3 loop is CSARDLRTSVYEQYF. The CDR3 DNA reads TGCAGTGCTAGAGATCTTAGGACTAGCGTCTACGAGCAGTACTTC. This sequence joins TRBV20-1 and TRBJ2-7; 9 nucleotides match TRBD2. J was trimmed by 3 bases and V by 0 bases; bases with no gene match: 6. The CDR3 sequence is 15 residues long. CDR1 is DFQATT and CDR2 is SNEGSKA in the germline V gene (reference sequence).